A selection of T cell receptor beta chains follows, all from one sample in a study of Ad26.COV2.S vaccination and SARS-CoV-2 variants. Using immunoSEQ multiplex PCR, the repertoire was profiled, and TCRdb retains in-frame clones only, with some absent. Of roughly 460,000 clones in the sample, roughly nine tenths were seen once. The sequenced sample was peripheral blood, obtained in a trial of Ad26.COV2.S vaccine versus placebo. These receptors all stem from a person aged 18-60 years who received the Ad26.COV2.S COVID-19 vaccine or a placebo. Each CDR3 is given with its conserved first and last residue. A D gene is named only where the DNA matches it firmly. Clone size is given for some rows only: seen once, a few or many times, or a class if the clone is expanded.

clone_size	j_call	d_call	v_call	cdr3_nt	cdr3_aa
.	TRBJ2-1	.	TRBV18	TGTGCCAGCTCACCGCGGGCTTACAATGAGCAGTTCTTC	CASSPRAYNEQFF
.	TRBJ1-5	.	TRBV4-1	TGCGCCAGCAGCCAAGTGGCTAGCAATCAGCCCCAGCATTTT	CASSQVASNQPQHF
.	TRBJ2-7	TRBD2	TRBV4-2	TGTGCCAGCAGCCAAGTACCGGGGGGAGGGTACGAGCAGTACTTC	CASSQVPGGGYEQYF
.	TRBJ1-2	.	TRBV2	TGTGCCAGCAGTGCAGCCTCTAACTATGGCTACACCTTC	CASSAASNYGYTF
.	TRBJ1-2	.	TRBV30	TGTGCCTGGAGTGTACTACAGGGCCTAAACTATGGCTACACCTTC	CAWSVLQGLNYGYTF
.	TRBJ2-7	TRBD1	TRBV7-2	TGTGCCAGCAAGCGAACCGGGACAGTATACGAGCAGTACTTC	CASKRTGTVYEQYF
once	TRBJ2-1	.	TRBV10-3	TGTGCCATCAGTAAGCGACAGTTTGAGGGATCTAATGAGCAGTTCTTC	CAISKRQFEGSNEQFF
.	TRBJ2-3	.	TRBV21-1	TGTGCCAGCAGCAAAGGCCGACCCGAAAGAGGAGATACGCAGTATTTT	CASSKGRPERGDTQYF
.	TRBJ1-2	TRBD1	TRBV30	TGTGCCTGGGATCAGACAGGGAGCGGCTACACCTTC	CAWDQTGSGYTF
.	TRBJ2-1	TRBD1	TRBV7-9	TGTGCCAGCAGCTTAGCGAAAACCGGGACAGGGTTTGAGCAGTTCTTC	CASSLAKTGTGFEQFF
.	TRBJ1-2	TRBD1	TRBV19	TGTGCCAGTACCTCCTCCGGGACAGGGTACCGTGGCTACACCTTC	CASTSSGTGYRGYTF
.	TRBJ2-7	.	TRBV27	TGTGCCAGCAGTTTATCGGTTGGCTACGAGCAGTACTTC	CASSLSVGYEQYF
.	TRBJ1-1	.	TRBV6-2/TRBV6-3	TGTGCCAGCAGTTATCAGCGGACTGAAGCTTTCTTT	CASSYQRTEAFF
.	TRBJ2-5	.	TRBV30	TGTGCCTGGACGTGGGGTGGAGAGACCCAGTACTTC	CAWTWGGETQYF
.	TRBJ1-5	.	TRBV19	TGTGCCAGTGGACCCCAACAGCATTTT	CASGPQQHF
once	TRBJ2-1	.	TRBV6-2/TRBV6-3	TGTGCCAGCAGTTATTCCAGTTACAATGAGCAGTTCTTC	CASSYSSYNEQFF
.	TRBJ2-1	TRBD2	TRBV24-1	TGTGCCACCAGCCCAGAGGGACTAGCGGGAGATGAGCAGTTCTTC	CATSPEGLAGDEQFF
.	TRBJ2-1	.	TRBV5-5	TGTGCCAGCAGCTCGGCGGGCTCCTACAATGAGCAGTTCTTC	CASSSAGSYNEQFF
.	TRBJ1-6	TRBD1	TRBV6-5	TGTGCCAGCAGCTGGCAGGGGGGGAATTCACCCCTCCACTTT	CASSWQGGNSPLHF
.	TRBJ1-1	.	TRBV11-2	TGTGCCAGCAGCTTAGATCGGGGGGCCACTGAAGCTTTCTTT	CASSLDRGATEAFF
.	TRBJ2-1	TRBD1	TRBV11-2	TGTGCCAGCAGCTCTCCGAACAGGGGGTTTGAGCAGTTCTTC	CASSSPNRGFEQFF
few	TRBJ1-2	TRBD1	TRBV7-2	TGTGCCAGCAGCTCGGTCCAGGGGGCCTATGGCTACACCTTC	CASSSVQGAYGYTF
few	TRBJ2-2	.	TRBV7-9	TGTGCCAGCAGCTTACCGGGCGGGGAGCTGTTTTTT	CASSLPGGELFF
.	TRBJ2-7	TRBD2	TRBV27	TGTGCCAGCAGTAGACTAGCGGGGGGCATCTACGAGCAGTACTTC	CASSRLAGGIYEQYF
.	TRBJ2-2	TRBD1	TRBV5-1	TGCGCCAGCAGCTGGATTGTGACAGGGGAGATCACCGGGGAGCTGTTTTTT	CASSWIVTGEITGELFF
.	TRBJ1-1	TRBD1	TRBV7-9	TGTGCCAGCAGCTCGACAGGGACCGGAGCTTTCTTT	CASSSTGTGAFF
.	TRBJ2-3	.	TRBV7-9	TGTGCCAGCAGCTTGGGATCATTCGCAGATACGCAGTATTTT	CASSLGSFADTQYF
.	TRBJ2-1	.	TRBV6-5	TGTGCCAGCAGGAGGGACGGCTCCTACAATGAGCAGTTCTTC	CASRRDGSYNEQFF
.	TRBJ2-3	.	TRBV7-6	TGTGCCAGCAGCAGGGTTGCGAGGGTCGCAGATACGCAGTATTTT	CASSRVARVADTQYF
.	TRBJ2-5	.	TRBV2	TGTGCCAGCAGCGGGACGCGGGAGACCCAGTACTTC	CASSGTRETQYF
.	TRBJ2-1	.	TRBV5-8	TGTGCCAGCAGCTTGGGGACGGAAAATGAGCAGTTCTTC	CASSLGTENEQFF
once	TRBJ2-7	.	TRBV6-5	TGTGCCAGCTCTCCGGGGGCCTACGAGCAGTACTTC	CASSPGAYEQYF
many	TRBJ2-1	.	TRBV12-3/TRBV12-4	TGTGCCAGCAGCCCACCCGCCCGCGATGAGCAGTTCTTC	CASSPPARDEQFF
.	TRBJ2-1	.	TRBV11-2	TGTGCCAGCAGCTTCCCCCAGAGGGCCAGGGGATCCTACAATGAGCAGTTCTTC	CASSFPQRARGSYNEQFF
.	TRBJ1-1	TRBD1	TRBV2	TGTGCCAGCAGAAGAGACAGGGGGGGAAACACTGAAGCTTTCTTT	CASRRDRGGNTEAFF
.	TRBJ2-7	TRBD1	TRBV28	TGTGCCAGCAGTTTAAGGACAGGGGGTATTTCCAATAGGGCCGAGCAGTACTTC	CASSLRTGGISNRAEQYF
once	TRBJ1-5	TRBD1	TRBV2	TGTGCCAGCGGCGGTACAGGGGTTCAGCCCCAGCATTTT	CASGGTGVQPQHF
.	TRBJ2-6	TRBD1	TRBV7-2	TGTGCCAGCAGCACGGGACAGGTTAGCTCTGGGGCCAACGTCCTGACTTTC	CASSTGQVSSGANVLTF
.	TRBJ1-3	TRBD1	TRBV29-1	TGCAGCGCTCGAAATCCGGGACAGGGAAGAAACACCATATATTTT	CSARNPGQGRNTIYF
once	TRBJ1-4	TRBD1	TRBV10-3	TGTGCCATCAACGACGGGACAGCTAATGAAAAACTGTTTTTT	CAINDGTANEKLFF
.	TRBJ2-5	.	TRBV10-2	TGCGCCAGCAGTCTGGTGGGGACCATGGCGACCCAGTACTTC	CASSLVGTMATQYF
.	TRBJ2-7	.	TRBV11-2	TGTGCCAGCAGCTTTGGAGGGGGTAGGAACGAGCAGTACTTC	CASSFGGGRNEQYF
few	TRBJ1-6	.	TRBV2	TGTGCCAGCAGGCCCATGGGGTCACCCCTCCACTTT	CASRPMGSPLHF
.	TRBJ2-7	.	TRBV27	TGTGCCACCGGGGGTCCCGAGTCCTACGAGCAGTACTTC	CATGGPESYEQYF
.	TRBJ1-2	TRBD1	TRBV19	TGTGCCAGTAGTGATAACGGACAGGGGATAAGTGGCTACACCTTC	CASSDNGQGISGYTF
.	TRBJ2-7	.	TRBV5-1	TGCGCCAGCAGCTTGGCCGGAGGCATTCGGGATTACGAGCAGTACTTC	CASSLAGGIRDYEQYF
.	TRBJ1-2	.	TRBV18	TGTGCCAGCTCACTCGACAACCATGGCTACACCTTC	CASSLDNHGYTF